These 13 T cell receptor beta chains share one sample of origin, sequenced in a study of blood T cell repertoires in COVID-19. Sequencing used immunoSEQ multiplex PCR; TCRdb keeps in-frame clones, though not all of them. Of about 130,000 clones listed, around 81% are singletons. The specimen sequenced was peripheral blood. All receptors come from a man between 60 and 75 years old with acute or convalescent COVID-19.

The rearrangement joins TRBV15 to TRBJ1-5, with 10 bases aligning to TRBD1. In germline, CDR1 is LNHNV, CDR2 YYDKDF (reference sequence). Losses at the gene ends were 1 base for V and 1 base for J; bases not matched to a gene: 13. The CDR3 totals 20 residues. As DNA, the CDR3 is TGTGCCACCAGCAGAGGACGGACAGGGGGGATTGGGGTAAGCAATCAGCCCCAGCATTTT. Translating gives CATSRGRTGGIGVSNQPQHF.

The genes are TRBV18 and TRBJ2-5, with D perhaps TRBD1 (6 bases). The CDR3 has 15 residues. Trimming took 0 bases from V and 4 from J, leaving 12 bases between them. Germline CDR1 and CDR2: KGHSH and LQKENI. Written as DNA, the CDR3 is TGTGCCAGCTCACCACCAGGGGGAAGGCGAGAGACCCAGTACTTC. It encodes CASSPPGGRRETQYF. Complete variable domain (other parts from reference TRBV18 and TRBJ2-5): NAGVMQNPRHLVRRRGQEARLRCSPMKGHSHVYWYRQLPEEGLKFMVYLQKENIIDESGMPKERFSAEFPKEGPSILRIQQVVRGDSAAYFCASSPPGGRRETQYFGPGTRLLVL.

The chain has TRBV6-5 and TRBJ2-5; weak D call: TRBD1 (5 bases). With 6 bases removed from V and 3 bases from J, the gap between germline ends came to 14 bases. Germline CDR1 MNHEY, CDR2 SVGAGI. The CDR3 totals 14 residues. CDR3 residues: CASSQGTVEETQYF. DNA of the CDR3: TGTGCCAGCAGCCAGGGCACCGTTGAAGAGACCCAGTACTTC.

This chain joins TRBV14 and TRBJ1-1, with a weak D call TRBD1 (6 bases). The V end was cut by 3 bases, the J end by 4 bases, with 9 bases between. CDR1 is SGHDN and CDR2 is FVKESK in the germline V gene. This CDR3 contains 13 residues. Here the CDR3 reads CASSHRGGTEAFF. The CDR3 region has the DNA TGTGCCAGCAGCCACAGGGGCGGCACTGAAGCTTTCTTT.

This clone was seen only a few times. The V and J genes are TRBV12-3 or TRBV12-4 and TRBJ2-5; 7 bases are shared with TRBD2. The CDR3 loop spans 13 amino acids. V shed 2 bases and J 5 bases; nucleotides not matched to a gene: 2. The CDR3 spells CASSLREGETQYF. CDR3 in DNA: TGTGCCAGCAGTTTAAGGGAGGGGGAGACCCAGTACTTC.

The rearrangement joins TRBV5-1 to TRBJ2-6; 9 bases fit TRBD2. The V segment lost 6 bases and the J segment 0 bases; nucleotides outside the gene matches: 13. This CDR3 comprises 19 residues. Germline lookup yields CDR1 SGHRS and CDR2 YFSETQ. The CDR3 protein is CASKKNPGTSPSGANVLTF. CDR3 DNA sequence: TGCGCCAGCAAGAAGAATCCCGGGACTAGCCCCTCTGGGGCCAACGTCCTGACTTTC.

V gene TRBV7-3 combines with J gene TRBJ2-1, with 7 positions matching TRBD2. This CDR3 is built from 14 residues. Trimming removed 6 bases from V and 2 bases from J; junction bases left unmatched: 4. The germline V gene has CDR1 SGHTA and CDR2 FQGTGA. CDR3: CASSGGVPYNEQFF. CDR3 nucleotides: TGTGCCAGCAGTGGGGGGGTTCCCTACAATGAGCAGTTCTTC.

Only a few counts were recorded for this clone. The chain links TRBV30 to TRBJ2-7; possible D gene TRBD1, 6 bases. Germline values: CDR1 GTSNPN, CDR2 SVGIG (reference sequence). V lost 5 bases and J 4 bases, leaving 15 bases between the germline ends. The CDR3 is 13 residues long. The CDR3 region has the DNA TGTGCCTGGCATCAGGGCAGGGGTTACGAGCAGTACTTC. Translation gives CAWHQGRGYEQYF.

This chain connects TRBV6-5 to TRBJ1-1; 7 bases align to TRBD1. CDR1 is MNHEY, CDR2 SVGAGI, per germline. The CDR3 is made up of 13 amino acids. Losses at the gene ends were 7 bases for V and 3 bases for J; bases not matched to a gene: 5. This CDR3 reads CASTPTGYTEAFF. In DNA, the CDR3 is TGTGCCAGCACCCCGACAGGGTACACTGAAGCTTTCTTT.

This sequence joins TRBV2 and TRBJ1-4; D is uncertain. The CDR3 sequence is 16 residues long. V was trimmed by 6 bases and J by 8 bases, leaving 22 bases between them. The germline gives CDR1 SNHLY, CDR2 FYNNEI. CDR3 sequence: CASSSGGAAKGEKLFF. The DNA for the CDR3 is TGTGCCAGCAGCTCGGGTGGTGCGGCCAAAGGCGAAAAACTGTTTTTT.

On this clone: This sequence may be a read error, since a much larger clone differs from it by one base. The chain joins TRBV7-3 to TRBJ1-6, with D possibly matching TRBD1 (5 bases). The CDR3 runs 15 residues. Per the germline V gene, CDR1 is SGHTA and CDR2 is FQGTGA. V lost 1 base, J lost 8 bases, and 12 bases lay in between. The CDR3 sequence: CASSLRRGADSPLHF. DNA for the CDR3: TGTGCCAGCAGCTTAAGGAGGGGCGCTGATTCACCCCTCCACTTT.

The J gene is TRBJ2-7, the V gene TRBV6-6; the match to TRBD1 covers 7 bases. The CDR3 has 14 residues. The junction had 6 bases not matched to a gene; V was cut back by 6 bases and J by 1 base. From germline, CDR1 is MNHNY and CDR2 SVGAGI (reference sequence). DNA of the CDR3: TGTGCCAGCAGGCTGGGGACAGAGTCCTACGAGCAGTACTTC. Protein sequence: CASRLGTESYEQYF.

Details on this clone: At one end the junction does not follow the germline gene, possibly because of a read error. This chain joins TRBV7-2 and TRBJ2-3; 9 bases are shared with TRBD2. The CDR3 loop spans 16 amino acids. The germline V gene encodes CDR1 SGHTA and CDR2 FQGNSA. The CDR3 reads CANSLGAGGSTDTQYF. DNA of the CDR3: TGTGCCAACAGCTTAGGAGCGGGAGGTAGCACAGATACGCAGTATTTT.